Each of the 29 T cell receptor beta chains below was sequenced from the same sample in a study of monozygotic twins with inflammatory bowel disease. For each CDR3 protein, TCRdb gives one entry from its re-call of the 5' RACE reads, without DNA. This table holds 400,000 to 500,000 distinct CDR3 sequences. The sequenced sample was blood. The receptors stem from a human donor with ulcerative colitis or Crohn's disease, or a healthy co-twin of an affected twin (not recorded which).

The chain uses TRBV18 and TRBJ1-3. The CDR3 is 14 amino acids. CDR1 is KGHSH, CDR2 LQKENI, per germline. The CDR3 spells CASSPSASGNTIYF.

The chain joins TRBV24-1 to TRBJ2-1; as DNA is missing, the TRBD2 call by TCRdb cannot be tested. Germline loops: CDR1 KGHDR, CDR2 SFDVKD. This CDR3 spans 14 amino acids. This chain's CDR3 is CATSDPGTYNEQFF.

The chain is built from TRBV15 and TRBJ2-5; TCRdb returns TRBD1, unconfirmable since there is no DNA. This CDR3 has 15 residues. The germline CDR1 and CDR2 sequences are LNHNV and YYDKDF (reference sequence). CDR3 in amino acids: CATSRDRTGMGTQYF.

The chain has TRBV20-1 and TRBJ1-6; checking the TCRdb D call of TRBD1 is not possible without DNA. This CDR3 has 15 amino acids. Germline lookup yields CDR1 DFQATT and CDR2 SNEGSKA (reference sequence). This CDR3 reads CSARIGTDYNSPLHF.

The chain is built from TRBV12-3 or TRBV12-4 and TRBJ2-7. CDR3 length equals 11 residues. Here the CDR3 reads CASSLVGEQYF.

The J gene is TRBJ2-3, the V gene TRBV7-9; the TRBD1 assignment by TCRdb is unverifiable without DNA. Looked up from germline, CDR1 is SEHNR and CDR2 is FQNEAQ (reference sequence). This CDR3 comprises 16 residues. The CDR3 protein is CASSYMGQALTDTQYF.

The CDR3 reads CASSSTLTKNIQYF. This rearrangement joins TRBV7-6 to TRBJ2-4. The germline V gene encodes CDR1 SGHVS and CDR2 FNYEAQ. The length of the CDR3 is 14 residues.

The V gene is TRBV29-1, the J gene TRBJ1-2. There are 12 residues in the CDR3. Germline V gene lookup returns CDR1 SQVTM and CDR2 ANQGSEA. The CDR3 region is CSVARLGYGYTF.

The gene calls are TRBV6-2 or TRBV6-3 and TRBJ1-5; no DNA is available, so the TRBD1 call from TCRdb remains unchecked. The CDR3 has 16 amino acids. Per germline, CDR1 MNHEY and CDR2 SVGEGT. CDR3 in amino acids: CASSSMPGQRNQPQHF.

CDR3: CASSLVPGDSYEQYF. The V call is TRBV5-1, the J call TRBJ2-7; absent DNA, TCRdb's TRBD1 call cannot be checked. CDR1 SGHRS and CDR2 YFSETQ come from the germline V gene. The CDR3 loop spans 15 amino acids.

The chain recombines TRBV10-3 with TRBJ2-2. This CDR3 contains 17 residues. The germline gives CDR1 ENHRY, CDR2 SYGVKD. CDR3 sequence: CAISEFGGSSNTGELFF.

This chain's CDR3 is CSVETGTTDTQYF. V usage is TRBV29-1 and J usage is TRBJ2-3; TCRdb designates TRBD1, a call that cannot be tested without DNA. There are 13 residues in the CDR3. Germline-derived CDR1 and CDR2 are SQVTM and ANQGSEA.

The chain couples TRBV20-1 to TRBJ2-7; TCRdb designates TRBD1, a call that cannot be tested without DNA. This CDR3 is built from 15 residues. CDR1 is DFQATT and CDR2 is SNEGSKA in the germline V gene (reference sequence). The CDR3 loop reads CSARRHRGKSYEQYF.

The rearrangement joins TRBV4-3 to TRBJ1-6. The CDR3 totals 16 residues. The germline V gene encodes CDR1 LGHNA and CDR2 YSLEER. The CDR3 region is CASSQDRWQNNSPLHF.

The chain recombines TRBV16 with TRBJ1-6; the TCRdb D gene call, TRBD1, has no DNA to confirm it. The CDR3 extends over 17 amino acids. CDR1 KGHSY and CDR2 FQNENV come from the germline V gene. CDR3: CASSHMGGDVLDSPLHF. The whole variable domain, filled in from reference TRBV16 and TRBJ1-6, reads GEEVAQTPKHLVRGEGQKAKLYCAPIKGHSYVFWYQQVLKNEFKFLISFQNENVFDETGMPKERFSAKCLPNSPCSLEIQATKLEDSAVYFCASSHMGGDVLDSPLHFGNGTRLTVT.

The chain couples TRBV4-1 to TRBJ1-1; TCRdb picks TRBD1, but there is no DNA to check that call. CDR3 length equals 15 residues. The germline V gene encodes CDR1 MGHRA and CDR2 YSYEKL. CDR3 amino acids: CASSQDRLGGAEAFF.

The chain joins TRBV5-5 to TRBJ2-1; TCRdb's D call, TRBD1, is unchecked because there is no DNA. CDR1 and CDR2 from the germline V gene are SGHKS and YYEKEE (reference sequence). This CDR3 has 16 residues. The chain's CDR3 is CASSQLVTGGNNEQFF.

The J gene is TRBJ2-2, the V gene TRBV5-1; the D call of TRBD1 rests on TCRdb alone, since no DNA is present to check it. Germline CDR1 SGHRS, CDR2 YFSETQ. This CDR3 has 17 residues. The CDR3 spells CASSLPGQGVNTGELFF.

This chain connects TRBV20-1 to TRBJ1-3; the D gene TCRdb calls, TRBD1, cannot be checked with no DNA. Looked up from germline, CDR1 is DFQATT and CDR2 is SNEGSKA (reference sequence). The CDR3 runs to 12 residues. The CDR3 reads CSAPTPGNTIYF.

This chain connects TRBV5-6 to TRBJ2-3; TCRdb reports TRBD1, a call that lacks DNA to check it against. Germline V CDR1 and CDR2: SGHDT, YYEEEE. The CDR3 is made up of 15 amino acids. Here the CDR3 reads CASSTQVGAADTQYF.

The chain has TRBV5-4 and TRBJ1-2; there is no DNA to check the TCRdb D call of TRBD1. Germline V gene lookup returns CDR1 SGHNT and CDR2 YYREEE (reference sequence). This CDR3 comprises 13 residues. The CDR3 sequence: CASSREAYYGYTF.

CDR3 residues: CASSHDAGGGKPQHF. This sequence joins TRBV28 and TRBJ1-5; TCRdb's D gene call, TRBD1, goes unchecked for lack of DNA. The CDR3 totals 15 residues. Germline CDR1 is MDHEN and CDR2 is SYDVKM.

This sequence joins TRBV5-6 and TRBJ2-1; TCRdb reports TRBD1, a call that lacks DNA to check it against. Germline V lookup: CDR1 SGHDT, CDR2 YYEEEE. The CDR3 contains 14 residues. The CDR3 reads CASSRQGVGPEQFF. Complete variable domain (other parts from reference TRBV5-6 and TRBJ2-1): DAGVTQSPTHLIKTRGQQVTLRCSPKSGHDTVSWYQQALGQGPQFIFQYYEEEERQRGNFPDRFSGHQFPNYSSELNVNALLLGDSALYLCASSRQGVGPEQFFGPGTRLTVL.

The chain uses TRBV20-1 and TRBJ2-4. There are 15 residues in the CDR3. CDR1 is DFQATT and CDR2 is SNEGSKA in the germline V gene (reference sequence). CDR3 protein: CSARGIALAKNIQYF.

The V call is TRBV20-1, the J call TRBJ2-3; without DNA, the TCRdb call of TRBD1 cannot be checked. The CDR3 runs 14 residues. Germline V gene lookup returns CDR1 DFQATT and CDR2 SNEGSKA (reference sequence). The CDR3 reads CSATTDGRWDTQYF.

V gene TRBV4-1 combines with J gene TRBJ2-1. The CDR3 extends over 15 amino acids. Germline CDR1 is MGHRA and CDR2 is YSYEKL. CDR3: CASSQALGTGNEQFF.

The chain has TRBV9 and TRBJ2-1; absent DNA, TCRdb's TRBD2 call cannot be checked. In germline, CDR1 is SGDLS, CDR2 YYNGEE. This CDR3 contains 17 residues. The chain's CDR3 is CASSVYTSGRSYNEQFF.

The J gene is TRBJ2-5, the V gene TRBV20-1. The CDR3 runs 12 residues. In germline, CDR1 is DFQATT, CDR2 SNEGSKA (reference sequence). This chain's CDR3 is CSARQEMETQYF.

The CDR3 sequence is CASSQEWGDTQHF. V gene TRBV4-2 combines with J gene TRBJ2-3. The CDR3 runs 13 residues. CDR1 LGHNA and CDR2 YNFKEQ come from the germline V gene.